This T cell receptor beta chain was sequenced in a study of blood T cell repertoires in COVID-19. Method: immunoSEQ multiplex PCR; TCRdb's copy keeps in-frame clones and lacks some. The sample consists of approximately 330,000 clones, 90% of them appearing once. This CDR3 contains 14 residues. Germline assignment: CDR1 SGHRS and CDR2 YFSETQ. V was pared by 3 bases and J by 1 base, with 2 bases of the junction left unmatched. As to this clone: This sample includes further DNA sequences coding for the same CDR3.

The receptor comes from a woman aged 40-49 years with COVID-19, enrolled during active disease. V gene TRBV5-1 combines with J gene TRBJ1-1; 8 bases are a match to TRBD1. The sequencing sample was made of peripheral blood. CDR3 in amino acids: CASSSGTGNTEAFF. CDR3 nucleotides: TGCGCCAGCAGCTCGGGGACAGGGAACACTGAAGCTTTCTTT.